This TCR beta chain was recorded in a study of blood T cell repertoires in COVID-19 (dated by TCRdb to between 2020 and 2021). Study-level background: Samples covering the acute and convalescent phases of COVID-19 were provided by collaborators in the United States, Italy and Spain. The material from the prospective study consisted of cDNA or gDNA derived from T cells, B-cell-depleted T cells, or PBMCs. Deeply sampled blood TCRbeta repertoires from subjects exposed to, actively infected with, or recovered from COVID-19 were included in the dataset. A freely available public database, intended as a resource for researchers studying the immune response to SARS-CoV-2, is where the repertoires were released. Samples came from the ongoing ImmuneRACE study (first 160 participants) plus 1,254 subjects from 6 global collaborators. A de-identified subject ID, COVID-19 status, age in years and sex were almost always included in the sample metadata. HLA class I and class II types, where available, came from metadata supplied by the sample provider rather than from assay-based typing. What the work shows at the level of the full study, not this receptor alone: The amount of clinical and demographic metadata varied by source and participant and was provided uncurated.

Another Seattle source contributed samples from volunteer blood donors who had recovered from COVID-19. Each collaborating institution followed its own protocols to collect whole blood in K2EDTA tubes. For TCRbeta analysis, collaborators shipped samples in one of three forms: frozen whole blood, isolated PBMCs, or DNA extracted from either of those sample types. About this clone itself: The antigen it binds to is not known. Per-base quality was not reported, and no clone a single base away is much larger than it.

Looking up the germline V gene yields CDR1 SNHLY and CDR2 FYNNEI. The CDR3 has 11 amino acids, counting the end cysteine and phenylalanine. This entry keeps only the CDR3 DNA: 33 bases, framed from base 1. Germline trimming: 11 bases from V, 15 bases from J; junction bases outside gene matches: 13. TCRbeta CDR3 regions were amplified from genomic DNA using the immunoSEQ Assay, a bias-controlled multiplex PCR. The authors' pipeline ran thus. Nucleated cell counts per sample were estimated from amplification of reference gene primers within the assay. To quantify the absolute abundance of each unique TCRbeta CDR3 rearrangement, sequence reads were collapsed and filtered. For each sample, productive Simpson clonality was calculated as the square root of Simpson's diversity index over productive rearrangements. TCRdb holds this immuneACCESS table with in-frame rearrangements only. Some clones are missing; in checked studies, unresolved V genes explain under half, and the rest has no known cause. V and J calls and clone size come straight from that table; D and trimming were deduced from the DNA. In all, the sample holds 150,000 to 200,000 clones, and around nine tenths of those were seen once. The ten biggest clones cover around 1% of the sample.

This TCR derives from a woman younger than 30 who had recovered from COVID-19. This chain is built from TRBV2 and TRBJ2-1, and TRBD1 matches 7 of the central bases. Sample: peripheral blood. The sequenced DNA is TGTGCCTCCCTAACGAGGGACAGAGCGTTCTTC. Its translation reads: CASLTRDRAFF.